The clone carrying this T cell receptor (beta chain) was picked up many times. Antigen specificity is unknown. The ends were cut back, 4 bases at V and 7 bases at J, with 18 bases in the middle. CDR3 size: 15 residues. The TCRbeta library was prepared with unique molecular identifiers. In TCRdb, the PCR reads were re-called with MiXCR into one record per CDR3 protein. The table lists 130,000 to 150,000 distinct CDR3 sequences, 8% to 10% of them singletons, with about a sixth in the top ten. The source of the sample is a study of T-cell reconstitution after alpha-beta-depleted transplantation in children. Study outcomes and limitations: Alpha-beta T cells about two months after transplant reportedly derived from several hundred expanded graft clones. After one year, T-cell counts and TCRbeta diversity mostly came from new T cells.

The source material was PBMCs, mostly from graft donor cells, sampled 180 days after TCRalphabeta/CD19-depleted stem cell transplant. The chain links TRBV12-3 or TRBV12-4 to TRBJ2-3, with D perhaps TRBD1 (5 bases). The clonotype originates from a female patient aged 2 to 10 who had a stem cell transplant for congenital amegakaryocytic thrombocytopenia, so the T cells may come from the graft donor. CDR3 DNA: TGTGCCAGCAGTTCACGGACAATACCGGCACATACGCAGTATTTT. Its protein product is CASSSRTIPAHTQYF.